Below, 18 T cell receptor beta chains from the same sample are listed, as sequenced in a study of OX40 agonist ivuxolimab in advanced cancers. TCRdb keeps only in-frame clones here, not all; method: immunoSEQ multiplex PCR. The table lists about 50,000 clones, around nine tenths of them singletons. Sample: CD4+ or CD8+ T cells sorted from blood, taken in a trial of the OX40 agonist ivuxolimab. The receptor source for this set is an adult with an advanced solid tumor such as melanoma, head and neck, liver or kidney cancer.

The chain is built from TRBV27 and TRBJ2-1; tentative D call: TRBD2 (6 bases). The V end lost 2 bases, the J end lost 9 bases, and 11 bases lay between the germline ends. The V gene's germline CDR1 is MNHEY and CDR2 SMNVEV (reference sequence). The CDR3 extends over 13 amino acids. This CDR3 reads CASSLGASVEQFF. CDR3 DNA sequence: TGTGCCAGCAGTTTAGGGGCTAGCGTTGAGCAGTTCTTC.

As concerns this clone: Within the sample, other DNA sequences also encode this same CDR3. The rearrangement uses TRBV4-2 and TRBJ1-2, with 9 bases aligning to TRBD1. In germline, CDR1 is LGHNA, CDR2 YNFKEQ. CDR3 length equals 15 residues. After removal of 3 bases from V and 5 bases from J, the junction contained 7 bases not matched to a gene. In DNA form, the CDR3 reads TGTGCCAGCAGCCAGGGACAGGGACTCGGTTATGGCTACACCTTC. Protein sequence: CASSQGQGLGYGYTF.

This chain links TRBV14 with TRBJ1-2, with a possible D match to TRBD1 (6 bases). V was trimmed by 1 base and J by 4 bases, leaving 13 bases between them. The V gene's germline CDR1 is SGHDN and CDR2 FVKESK. This CDR3 contains 15 residues. In DNA form, the CDR3 reads TGTGCCAGCAGCCAAGCCGGGACAAACACCTATGGCTACACCTTC. It encodes CASSQAGTNTYGYTF.

There are a few counts of this clone. The V gene is TRBV7-3, the J gene TRBJ1-6; 7 bases match TRBD1. The J segment lost 10 bases and the V segment lost 1 base, leaving 4 bases of the junction unmatched. The CDR3 is 14 residues long. Germline V gives CDR1 SGHTA, CDR2 FQGTGA. DNA of the CDR3: TGTGCCAGCAGCTTAAGAGGGGGCTCCTCACCCCTCCACTTT. This translates into CASSLRGGSSPLHF.

The J gene is TRBJ2-1, the V gene TRBV10-3; possibly TRBD1 for D (6 bases). Germline values: CDR1 ENHRY, CDR2 SYGVKD. CDR3 length: 13 residues. V lost 4 bases and J lost 5, with 9 bases in between. The chain's CDR3 is CAISGGTNNEQFF. The CDR3, as DNA: TGTGCCATCAGTGGGGGGACAAACAATGAGCAGTTCTTC.

The V and J genes are TRBV7-8 and TRBJ2-5; D gene uncertain. From germline, CDR1 is SGHVS and CDR2 FQNEAQ. V was clipped by 3 bases and J by 4 bases, with 6 bases between them. This CDR3 comprises 12 residues. The CDR3 nucleotides read TGTGCCAGCAGCTTGATTCCAGAGACCCAGTACTTC. Its protein is CASSLIPETQYF.

The rearrangement uses TRBV5-1 and TRBJ2-7; TRBD1 agrees at 9 bases. The V and J ends lost 6 bases and 8 bases, in that order; junction bases with no gene match: 9. CDR1 is SGHRS, CDR2 YFSETQ, per germline. The CDR3 contains 13 residues. The CDR3 DNA reads as TGCGCCAGCACCCCCGGACAGGGGCGCAAGCAGTACTTC. This translates into CASTPGQGRKQYF.

The DNA for the CDR3 is TGTGCCTGGAGCCGGGTCACCGGGGAGCTGTTTTTT. It is translated as CAWSRVTGELFF. The chain links TRBV30 to TRBJ2-2; D uncertain. This CDR3 region has 12 residues. Germline CDR1 and CDR2: GTSNPN and SVGIG (reference sequence). Trimming cost V 3 bases and J 4 bases, with 6 bases left between them.

This rearrangement joins TRBV20-1 to TRBJ2-7; D uncertain. Trimming stripped 6 bases from V and 6 bases from J, with 9 bases between. Germline values: CDR1 DFQATT, CDR2 SNEGSKA (reference sequence). This CDR3 has 10 residues. CDR3 region: CSATGREQYF. In nucleotides, the CDR3 is TGCAGTGCCACCGGACGCGAGCAGTACTTC.

V and J are TRBV7-9 and TRBJ2-1; the D is unclear. The CDR3 spans 14 residues. V dropped 1 base and J dropped 3 bases, with 7 bases sitting between them. CDR1 and CDR2 (germline): SEHNR, FQNEAQ (reference sequence). CDR3: CASSLEDFYNEQFF. The CDR3 DNA reads as TGTGCCAGCAGCTTAGAAGACTTCTACAATGAGCAGTTCTTC.

V is TRBV9 and J is TRBJ2-2; D not certain. Trimming removed 3 bases at V and 4 bases at J, with 7 bases between. This CDR3 spans 13 amino acids. Germline V gives CDR1 SGDLS, CDR2 YYNGEE. CDR3 nucleotide sequence: TGTGCCAGCAGCGCTGGTCCCACCGGGGAGCTGTTTTTT. Translating it yields CASSAGPTGELFF.

This clone appeared a single time. The rearrangement uses TRBV27 and TRBJ2-1; 8 bases align to TRBD1. V was clipped by 0 bases and J by 4 bases; unmatched bases: 11. CDR1 and CDR2 from the germline V gene are MNHEY and SMNVEV (reference sequence). This CDR3 has 18 residues. CDR3 residues: CASSLSVRGQPRYNEQFF. For the CDR3, the DNA is TGTGCCAGCAGTTTATCAGTCAGGGGGCAACCTAGATACAATGAGCAGTTCTTC.

The V and J genes are TRBV6-5 and TRBJ2-1; D assignment may be TRBD1 or TRBD2 (5 bases each). This CDR3 comprises 15 residues. The germline V gene has CDR1 MNHEY and CDR2 SVGAGI. V lost 6 bases and J 5 bases, leaving 17 bases between the germline ends. CDR3 nucleotides: TGTGCCAGCAGACGGGACCCCTTCTTCGACAATGAGCAGTTCTTC. Translating gives CASRRDPFFDNEQFF.

This sequence joins TRBV5-5 and TRBJ2-5; TRBD1 agrees at 8 bases. Germline CDR1 is SGHKS and CDR2 is YYEKEE (reference sequence). The CDR3 extends over 14 amino acids. V dropped 7 bases and J dropped 3; count of bases not matched to a gene: 8. The CDR3 coding sequence is TGTGCCAGCTCGCGCAGGGGGCTTGAAGAGACCCAGTACTTC. It yields the protein CASSRRGLEETQYF.

This chain links TRBV4-2 with TRBJ2-3; TRBD2 agrees at 10 bases. CDR3 length: 15 amino acids. The germline V gene encodes CDR1 LGHNA and CDR2 YNFKEQ. Trimming removed 4 bases from V and 1 base from J; junction bases left unmatched: 2. In DNA, the CDR3 is TGTGCCAGCAGCCGTCTAGCGGGGGGCACAGATACGCAGTATTTT. As protein: CASSRLAGGTDTQYF.

The genes are TRBV6-5 and TRBJ1-1; the match to TRBD1 covers 9 bases. The germline V gene encodes CDR1 MNHEY and CDR2 SVGAGI. V lost 6 bases to trimming and J lost 4 bases; unmatched junction nucleotides: 6. CDR3 length: 14 amino acids. The CDR3 loop reads CASSRDREVTEAFF. As DNA, the CDR3 is TGTGCCAGCAGCCGGGACAGGGAGGTCACTGAAGCTTTCTTT.

The rearrangement links TRBV6-4 to TRBJ1-2; 7 bases map to TRBD1. Per the germline V gene, CDR1 is MRHNA and CDR2 is SNTAGT. The CDR3 contains 14 residues. V was clipped by 4 bases and J by 4 bases; unmatched bases: 6. The DNA for the CDR3 is TGTGCCAGCAGTGCCTCGACAGGGTCCTATGGCTACACCTTC. Protein product: CASSASTGSYGYTF.

The chain recombines TRBV6-5 with TRBJ1-2; 10 bases match TRBD1. Germline lookup yields CDR1 MNHEY and CDR2 SVGAGI. Trimming cost V 6 bases and J 4 bases; bases outside gene matches: 5. The CDR3 contains 14 residues. CDR3 in DNA: TGTGCCAGCAGCCCGACAGGGGGCGGCTATGGCTACACCTTC. It encodes CASSPTGGGYGYTF.